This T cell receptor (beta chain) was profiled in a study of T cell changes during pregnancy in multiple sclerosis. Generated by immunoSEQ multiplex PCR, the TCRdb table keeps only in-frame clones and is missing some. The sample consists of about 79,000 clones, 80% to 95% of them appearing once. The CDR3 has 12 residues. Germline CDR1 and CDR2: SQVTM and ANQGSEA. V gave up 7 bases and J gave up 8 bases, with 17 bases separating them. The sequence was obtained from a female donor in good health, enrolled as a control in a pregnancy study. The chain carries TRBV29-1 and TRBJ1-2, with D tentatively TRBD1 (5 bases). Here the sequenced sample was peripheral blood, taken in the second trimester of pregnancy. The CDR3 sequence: CSGTTAGEGYTF. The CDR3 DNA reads TGCAGCGGGACGACAGCGGGGGAAGGCTACACCTTC.